This T cell receptor beta chain was found in a study of cytomegalovirus exposure and HLA in healthy donors. Regarding the study as a whole: A link between a missense DCLRE1C variant and TCR beta V- and J-gene trimming emerged from a later analysis. Researchers reportedly found TCR beta sequences accurately predicted most subjects' HLA-A and HLA-B alleles. On later analysis, the bulk of CMV-associated TCR beta chains appeared to be HLA-restricted.

The PCR employed 60 Vbeta primers together with 13 Jbeta primers. Data came from immunoSEQ multiplex PCR; TCRdb stores just in-frame clones and leaves some out. The profile shows about 130,000 clones, over 9.5% of them singletons. With respect to this clone: Its cognate antigen is unknown.

Germline assignment: CDR1 SGHDT and CDR2 YYEEEE. The CDR3 covers 13 residues. V was clipped by 5 bases and J by 4 bases; unmatched bases: 5. The receptor was derived from a woman aged 18-35 years in good health and CMV-seropositive. V is TRBV5-6 and J is TRBJ2-5; 7 bases fit TRBD1. Sequencing used PBMCs. CDR3 nucleotide sequence: TGTGCCAGCAGTGACAGACAGGGAGAGACCCAGTACTTC. Its protein is CASSDRQGETQYF.